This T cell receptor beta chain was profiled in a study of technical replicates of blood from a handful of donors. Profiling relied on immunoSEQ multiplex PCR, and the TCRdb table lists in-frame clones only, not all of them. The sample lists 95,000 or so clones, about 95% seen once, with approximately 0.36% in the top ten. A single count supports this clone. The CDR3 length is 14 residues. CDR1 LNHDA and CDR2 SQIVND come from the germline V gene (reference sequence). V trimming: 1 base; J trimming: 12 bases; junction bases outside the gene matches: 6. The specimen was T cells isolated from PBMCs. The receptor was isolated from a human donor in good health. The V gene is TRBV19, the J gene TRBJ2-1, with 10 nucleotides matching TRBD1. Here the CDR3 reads CASSIGPGQGTQFF. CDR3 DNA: TGTGCCAGTAGTATAGGGCCGGGACAGGGGACGCAGTTCTTC.